Described below is a single TCR beta chain sequence and its context. The data were taken from a study of blood T cell repertoires in COVID-19. Whole-study context: Collection of acute and convalescent COVID-19 samples took place in the United States, Italy and Spain.

Enrollees, roughly 18 to 95 years old, lived in 24 US areas. Donors were grouped by their self-reported clinical history. Germline V gives CDR1 MGHDK, CDR2 SYGVNS. The CDR3 loop spans 13 amino acids. Trimming removed 3 bases at V and 6 bases at J, with 11 bases between. As originally analysed: For nucleated cells, counts were estimated from reference gene primer amplification. Sequencing used immunoSEQ multiplex PCR; TCRdb keeps in-frame clones, though not all of them. V and J calls and clone size are as listed in that table; D and trimming were resolved from the DNA. The profile shows about 130,000 clones, about 86% of them singletons.

The source material was PBMCs or T cells enriched from blood (not recorded which). The chain combines TRBV25-1 with TRBJ1-2; maybe TRBD1 (5 bases). The sequence came from a woman in her 50s who had recovered from COVID-19. CDR3 amino acids: CASSDMDKDGYTF. Here the CDR3 DNA reads TGTGCCAGCAGTGATATGGACAAGGATGGCTACACCTTC.